This TCR beta chain originates from a study of T cells in Graves' hyperthyroidism and ophthalmopathy. Stable disease denoted Graves' hyperthyroidism without ophthalmopathy progression within 18 months. Among the patients, aged 18 to 65, hyperthyroidism was newly diagnosed and had lasted under 2 months. Fresh 10 ml peripheral blood yielded PBMCs. Amplified regions were TCR beta CDR3 sequences from RNA transcripts. Primed by the HTBI set, a first-round RT-PCR was run on the TCR CDR3. TCRdb redid the calling of the multiplex PCR reads with MiXCR, one entry per CDR3 protein. The top ten hold over 8% of the sample, which has 800,000 or so distinct CDR3 sequences, about two fifths seen once. The CDR3 sequence is 15 residues long. V lost 6 bases and J 0 bases, leaving 12 bases between the germline ends. Germline V gene data show CDR1 as WNHNN and CDR2 as SYGVQD (reference sequence).

The sequencing sample was made of blood. The V and J genes are TRBV10-1 and TRBJ1-3; D gene unclear. This clonotype was sampled from a man aged 18 to 30 with Graves' hyperthyroidism. CDR3 residues: CASSLPRISGNTIYF. CDR3 nucleotides: TGCGCCAGCAGCTTGCCTAGAATCTCTGGAAACACCATATATTTT.